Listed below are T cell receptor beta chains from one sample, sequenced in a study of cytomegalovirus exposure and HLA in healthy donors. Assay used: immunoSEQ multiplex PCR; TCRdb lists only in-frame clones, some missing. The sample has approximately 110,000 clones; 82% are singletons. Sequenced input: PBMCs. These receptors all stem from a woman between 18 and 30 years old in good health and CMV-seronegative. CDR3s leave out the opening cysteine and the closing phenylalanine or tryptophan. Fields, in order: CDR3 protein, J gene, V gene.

cdr3_aa: ASSHKGANVLT
j_call: TRBJ2-6
v_call: TRBV7-6

cdr3_aa: ASSVDRGRRELF
j_call: TRBJ2-2
v_call: TRBV9

cdr3_aa: ASSSYLSGANVLT
j_call: TRBJ2-6
v_call: TRBV11-2

cdr3_aa: ASSQDASGGNTGELF
j_call: TRBJ2-2
v_call: TRBV4-2

cdr3_aa: ASSLAAIAATNTEAF
j_call: TRBJ1-1
v_call: TRBV5-1

cdr3_aa: ASSLRDQEAF
j_call: TRBJ1-1
v_call: TRBV19

cdr3_aa: ASTFTEGTGSNTF
j_call: TRBJ1-1
v_call: TRBV6-1

cdr3_aa: ASSAAFLSGIGNTIY
j_call: TRBJ1-3
v_call: TRBV9

cdr3_aa: ATSRDRSGYT
j_call: TRBJ1-2
v_call: TRBV15

cdr3_aa: ASSFQGGGTDTQY
j_call: TRBJ2-3
v_call: TRBV9

cdr3_aa: ASSQSILAGELF
j_call: TRBJ2-2
v_call: TRBV4-3

cdr3_aa: ASLKWGQPEAF
j_call: TRBJ1-1
v_call: TRBV11-2

cdr3_aa: ASSEGQGFEKLF
j_call: TRBJ1-4
v_call: TRBV6-1

cdr3_aa: ASSMGTPNTEAF
j_call: TRBJ1-1
v_call: TRBV19

cdr3_aa: SAYQGSDTEAF
j_call: TRBJ1-1
v_call: TRBV29-1

cdr3_aa: ASSYGQGLTDTQY
j_call: TRBJ2-3
v_call: TRBV5-8

cdr3_aa: ASSLDRGASGNTIY
j_call: TRBJ1-3
v_call: TRBV11-2

cdr3_aa: ASSSRGTPLMNTEAF
j_call: TRBJ1-1
v_call: TRBV5-1

cdr3_aa: ASSLATRNSGNTIY
j_call: TRBJ1-3
v_call: TRBV7-6

cdr3_aa: ASSEGDDVHEKLF
j_call: TRBJ1-4
v_call: TRBV9

cdr3_aa: ASSLDRGSSYNEQF
j_call: TRBJ2-1
v_call: TRBV11-2

cdr3_aa: ASRVAASSYEQY
j_call: TRBJ2-7
v_call: TRBV19

cdr3_aa: SALTEAEAF
j_call: TRBJ1-1
v_call: TRBV20-1

cdr3_aa: ASSPIQGQGAGANVLT
j_call: TRBJ2-6
v_call: TRBV5-1

cdr3_aa: AISTGTENYGYT
j_call: TRBJ1-2
v_call: TRBV10-3

cdr3_aa: ASSLASSTSGIHYEQY
j_call: TRBJ2-7
v_call: TRBV7-2

cdr3_aa: ASSLARTGNSPLH
j_call: TRBJ1-6
v_call: TRBV5-1

cdr3_aa: ASSQDERSGRYNEQF
j_call: TRBJ2-1
v_call: TRBV4-2

cdr3_aa: ASSTGDLTGELF
j_call: TRBJ2-2
v_call: TRBV4-3

cdr3_aa: ASSFLSGYEQY
j_call: TRBJ2-7
v_call: TRBV19

cdr3_aa: ASSQDEAGNIQY
j_call: TRBJ2-4
v_call: TRBV4-1

cdr3_aa: ASTSRGEAF
j_call: TRBJ1-1
v_call: TRBV7-9

cdr3_aa: ASSRIRGAFYNEQF
j_call: TRBJ2-1
v_call: TRBV14

cdr3_aa: ASSEGPGAKTQY
j_call: TRBJ2-5
v_call: TRBV6-1

cdr3_aa: ASSTGQGKGNTIY
j_call: TRBJ1-3
v_call: TRBV5-1

cdr3_aa: ASSIDLAGGLNEQF
j_call: TRBJ2-1
v_call: TRBV7-8

cdr3_aa: ASRQGNQPQH
j_call: TRBJ1-5
v_call: TRBV7-2

cdr3_aa: SVEEAAGGRQY
j_call: TRBJ2-7
v_call: TRBV29-1

cdr3_aa: ASSRGGFSVGGELF
j_call: TRBJ2-2
v_call: TRBV11-3

cdr3_aa: ASKGGYSNQPQH
j_call: TRBJ1-5
v_call: TRBV2